This TCR beta chain originates from a study of cytomegalovirus exposure and HLA in healthy donors. The PCR ran on 60 Vbeta and 13 Jbeta primers. In the authors' methods: Roughly 10 million shared chains were among some 75 million unique TCR beta chains counted in a later analysis. The data were produced by immunoSEQ multiplex PCR, yet TCRdb's version contains in-frame clones alone and is incomplete. The V and J calls and clone size were taken over from that table, and D and trimming were inferred from the DNA. The profile shows approximately 140,000 clones, about 61% of them singletons. CDR3 length: 15 amino acids. Germline loops: CDR1 SGHKS, CDR2 YYEKEE (reference sequence). The ends were cut back, 1 base at V and 8 bases at J, with 15 bases in the middle. General study points: Most sequenced TCRs were rare (though some public TCRs occurred in many donors). Apart from CMV serostatus, no immune exposure information was available.

Turning to this clone: No antigen is known for it.

Sequencing was done on a sample of PBMCs. The chain links TRBV5-5 to TRBJ1-4; D is ambiguous. The receptor was derived from a male donor in good health and CMV-seronegative. The CDR3 sequence: CASSLRGFGGEKLFF. The CDR3 bases are TGTGCCAGCAGCTTGCGGGGTTTCGGAGGGGAAAAACTGTTTTTT.